These 14 T cell receptor beta chains were all obtained from the same sample, sequenced in a study of blood T cells in healthy people across ages. PCR was performed a second time for roughly 6 to 12 cycles using a sample-barcoded 5' primer and a J-beta primer mix. MiXCR was run by TCRdb on the 5' RACE reads, yielding one entry per CDR3 protein. Altogether about 1,400,000 distinct CDR3 sequences are present, roughly 60% being singletons, with the ten largest covering 6.5% to 8.5%. Sequencing input: blood. These receptors all come from a man younger than 35 in good health.

This clonotype was counted a few times. The V and J genes are TRBV2 and TRBJ2-7; D uncertain. The germline V gene encodes CDR1 SNHLY and CDR2 FYNNEI. V was shortened by 7 bases and J by 1 base, with 17 bases between the two germline ends. CDR3 size: 15 residues. CDR3 protein: CASKLMRTLSYEQYF. CDR3 DNA sequence: TGTGCCAGCAAACTCATGCGTACTCTGTCCTACGAGCAGTACTTC.

The V call is TRBV27, the J call TRBJ2-3, with D unresolved. V lost 8 bases, J lost 4 bases, and 19 bases lay in between. CDR3 length: 15 residues. The germline gives CDR1 MNHEY, CDR2 SMNVEV (reference sequence). The CDR3: CASRAYVGRADTQYF. The CDR3 nucleotides are TGTGCCAGCCGCGCCTACGTAGGTAGAGCAGATACGCAGTATTTT.

The rearrangement uses TRBV4-2 and TRBJ2-7; possible D gene TRBD2, 5 bases. Between the trimmed V and J ends, which lost 1 base and 1 base, there was a span of 11 bases. This CDR3 has 15 amino acids. CDR1 LGHNA and CDR2 YNFKEQ come from the germline V gene. The CDR3 is CASSQVGAASYEQYF. CDR3 DNA: TGTGCCAGCAGCCAAGTGGGAGCGGCATCCTACGAGCAGTACTTC.

This chain links TRBV11-2 with TRBJ2-3; D gene unclear. V lost 3 bases and J 4 bases, leaving 23 bases between the germline ends. This CDR3 contains 18 residues. The germline V gene has CDR1 SGHAT and CDR2 FQNNGV. As DNA, the CDR3 is TGTGCCAGCAGCTTCCGCGTGGTTGGGCTGAGTGTCGCAGATACGCAGTATTTT. As protein: CASSFRVVGLSVADTQYF.

The chain couples TRBV6-5 to TRBJ2-3; D ambiguous. CDR1 is MNHEY, CDR2 SVGAGI, per germline. V shed 5 bases and J shed 6 bases, with 12 bases lying between them. CDR3 length equals 13 residues. The CDR3 is CASSATHLDTQYF. DNA of the CDR3: TGTGCCAGCAGTGCCACCCACCTCGATACGCAGTATTTT.

The V call is TRBV29-1, the J call TRBJ2-5; 8 positions match TRBD2. V dropped 3 bases and J dropped 4; count of bases not matched to a gene: 10. The germline CDR1 and CDR2 sequences are SQVTM and ANQGSEA. The CDR3 contains 15 residues. The CDR3 loop is CSVESSRGGVETQYF. The CDR3 coding sequence is TGCAGCGTTGAGTCCAGTCGGGGGGGGGTAGAGACCCAGTACTTC. The whole variable domain, remainder taken from reference TRBV29-1 and TRBJ2-5, is SAVISQKPSRDICQRGTSLTIQCQVDSQVTMMFWYRQQPGQSLTLIATANQGSEATYESGFVIDKFPISRPNLTFSTLTVSNMSPEDSSIYLCSVESSRGGVETQYFGPGTRLLVL.

V and J are TRBV20-1 and TRBJ1-5; 12 bases map to TRBD1. The CDR3 contains 14 residues. With V trimmed by 6 bases and J by 6 bases, 6 bases remained unmatched. CDR1 and CDR2 from the germline V gene are DFQATT and SNEGSKA (reference sequence). The CDR3 bases are TGCAGTGCGGTCCGGGACAGGGGGCCTCAGCCCCAGCATTTT. It translates to CSAVRDRGPQPQHF.

The chain recombines TRBV20-1 with TRBJ1-4; no clear D gene. Germline V gives CDR1 DFQATT, CDR2 SNEGSKA (reference sequence). CDR3 length equals 12 residues. V was pared by 5 bases and J by 8 bases, with 12 bases between. CDR3 sequence (DNA): TGCAGTGCTGGGCCCCGAGAAGAAAAACTGTTTTTT. As protein: CSAGPREEKLFF.

This chain links TRBV4-3 with TRBJ2-7; possibly TRBD1 for D (6 bases). CDR3 size: 15 residues. V lost 1 base and J 3 bases, leaving 13 bases between the germline ends. Germline loops: CDR1 LGHNA, CDR2 YSLEER. The CDR3, as DNA: TGCGCCAGCAGCCAAGGTCTCACAGGGAACTACGAGCAGTACTTC. Translated, it gives CASSQGLTGNYEQYF.

V gene TRBV6-5 combines with J gene TRBJ2-3, with 9 bases that match TRBD1. Trimming removed 6 bases from V and 3 bases from J; junction bases left unmatched: 7. CDR1 is MNHEY, CDR2 SVGAGI, per germline. CDR3 length: 15 amino acids. The CDR3 DNA reads TGTGCCAGCAGGGGACAGGGTTTCGGTACAGATACGCAGTATTTT. Translated, it gives CASRGQGFGTDTQYF.

The V gene is TRBV5-1, the J gene TRBJ1-1; D is possibly TRBD1 (5 bases). CDR1 is SGHRS, CDR2 YFSETQ, per germline. This CDR3 contains 14 residues. The V end lost 4 bases, the J end lost 4 bases, and 14 bases lay between the germline ends. CDR3 coding DNA: TGCGCCAGCAGCGGCGGGGAGAGGGGCACTGAAGCTTTCTTT. This gives the protein CASSGGERGTEAFF.

V gene TRBV4-3 combines with J gene TRBJ2-1; no clear D gene. This CDR3 region has 13 residues. CDR1 and CDR2 (germline): LGHNA, YSLEER. V was shortened by 1 base and J by 8 bases, with 9 bases between the two germline ends. CDR3 amino acids: CASSQVILDEQFF. CDR3 nucleotide sequence: TGCGCCAGCAGCCAAGTTATTTTAGATGAGCAGTTCTTC.

The J gene is TRBJ2-7, the V gene TRBV6-2 or TRBV6-3, with a possible D match to TRBD2 (6 bases). Gene TRBJ2-5 matches the end of the DNA better, so the J call may be wrong. CDR1 and CDR2 from the germline V gene are MNHEY and SVGEGT. This CDR3 comprises 14 residues. The CDR3 reads CASSPLATRETQYF. The DNA for the CDR3 is TGTGCCAGCAGTCCTCTAGCGACGCGAGAGACCCAGTACTTC.

The rearrangement joins TRBV20-1 to TRBJ2-5, with 9 positions matching TRBD2. The CDR3 has 14 amino acids. CDR1 is DFQATT and CDR2 is SNEGSKA in the germline V gene (reference sequence). J lost 1 base, V lost 6 bases, and 6 bases had no gene match. The CDR3 is CSATKLAGQETQYF. DNA for the CDR3: TGCAGTGCAACTAAACTAGCGGGCCAAGAGACCCAGTACTTC.